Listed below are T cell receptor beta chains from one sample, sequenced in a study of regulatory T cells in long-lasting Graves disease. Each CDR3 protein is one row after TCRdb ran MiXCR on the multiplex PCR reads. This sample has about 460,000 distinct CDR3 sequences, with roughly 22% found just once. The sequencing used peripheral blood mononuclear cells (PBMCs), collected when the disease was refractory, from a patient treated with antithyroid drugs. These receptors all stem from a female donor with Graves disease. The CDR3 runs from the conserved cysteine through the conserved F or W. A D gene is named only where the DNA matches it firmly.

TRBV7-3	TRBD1	CANSGTGEEQYF
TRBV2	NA	CASSSVYEQYF
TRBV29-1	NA	CSIEVGLTEAFF
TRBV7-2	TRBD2	CASSGRLAGGVYEQYF
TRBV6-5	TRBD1	CASSYSGQGYGYTF
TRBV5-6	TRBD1	CASSWGQGTTEAFF
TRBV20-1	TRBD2	CSARLGLAGGRQETQYF
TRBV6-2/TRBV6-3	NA	CASSYSNMNTEAFF
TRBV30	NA	CAWSEGTLGTEAFF
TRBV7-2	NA	CASSLGGRNPYEQYF
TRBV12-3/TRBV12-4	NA	CASSDSLTEAFF
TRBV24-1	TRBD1	CATSDSRPGQINIQYF
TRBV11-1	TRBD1	CASSRDRAHEQFF
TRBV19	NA	CASSIGDGQPQHF